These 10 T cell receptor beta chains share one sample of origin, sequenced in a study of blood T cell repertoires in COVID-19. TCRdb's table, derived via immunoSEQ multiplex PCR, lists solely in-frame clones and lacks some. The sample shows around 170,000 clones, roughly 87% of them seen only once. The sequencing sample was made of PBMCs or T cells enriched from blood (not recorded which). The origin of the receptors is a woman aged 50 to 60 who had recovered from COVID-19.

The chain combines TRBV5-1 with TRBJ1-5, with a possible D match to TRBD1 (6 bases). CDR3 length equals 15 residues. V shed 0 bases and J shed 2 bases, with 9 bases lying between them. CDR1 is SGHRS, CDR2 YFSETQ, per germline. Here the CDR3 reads CASSLAGDRNQPQHF. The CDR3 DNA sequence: TGCGCCAGCAGCTTGGCAGGGGACCGCAATCAGCCCCAGCATTTT.

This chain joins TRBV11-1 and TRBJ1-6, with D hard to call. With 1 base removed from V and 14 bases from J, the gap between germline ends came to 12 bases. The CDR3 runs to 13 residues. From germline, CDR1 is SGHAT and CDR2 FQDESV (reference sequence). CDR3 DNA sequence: TGTGCCAGCAGCTTAGAACTCCGCTCATCCCTCCACTTT. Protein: CASSLELRSSLHF. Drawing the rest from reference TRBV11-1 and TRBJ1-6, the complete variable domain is EAEVAQSPRYKITEKSQAVAFWCDPISGHATLYWYRQILGQGPELLVQFQDESVVDDSQLPKDRFSAERLKGVDSTLKIQPAELGDSAMYLCASSLELRSSLHFGNGTRLTVT.

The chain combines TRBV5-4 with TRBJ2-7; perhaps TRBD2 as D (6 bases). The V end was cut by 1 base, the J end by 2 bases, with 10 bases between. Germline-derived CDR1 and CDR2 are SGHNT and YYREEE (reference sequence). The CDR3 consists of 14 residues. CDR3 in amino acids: CASSLPGSAYEQYF. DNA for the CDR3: TGTGCCAGCAGCTTGCCCGGGAGTGCCTACGAGCAGTACTTC. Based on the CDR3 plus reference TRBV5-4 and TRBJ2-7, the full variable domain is ETGVTQSPTHLIKTRGQQVTLRCSSQSGHNTVSWYQQALGQGPQFIFQYYREEENGRGNFPPRFSGLQFPNYSSELNVNALELDDSALYLCASSLPGSAYEQYFGPGTRLTVT.

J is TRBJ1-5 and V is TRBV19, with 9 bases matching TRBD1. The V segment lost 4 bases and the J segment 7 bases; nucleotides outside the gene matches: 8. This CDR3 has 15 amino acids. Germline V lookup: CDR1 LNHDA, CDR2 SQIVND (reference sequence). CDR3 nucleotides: TGTGCCAGTAGTACGACAGGGGGTGGGGGCCAGCCCCAGCATTTT. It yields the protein CASSTTGGGGQPQHF.

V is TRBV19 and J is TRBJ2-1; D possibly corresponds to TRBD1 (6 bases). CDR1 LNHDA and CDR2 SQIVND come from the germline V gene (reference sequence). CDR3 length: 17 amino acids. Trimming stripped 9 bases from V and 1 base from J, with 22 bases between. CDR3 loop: CASQVGGKAGSYNEQFF. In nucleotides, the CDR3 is TGTGCCAGCCAGGTTGGGGGCAAAGCCGGGTCCTACAATGAGCAGTTCTTC.

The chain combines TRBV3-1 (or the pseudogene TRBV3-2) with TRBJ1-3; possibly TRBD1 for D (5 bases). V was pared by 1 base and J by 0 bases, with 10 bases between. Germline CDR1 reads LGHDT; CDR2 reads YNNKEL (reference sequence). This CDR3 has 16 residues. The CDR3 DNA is TGTGCCAGCAGCCAAGGCGGACATTTCTCTGGAAACACCATATATTTT. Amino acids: CASSQGGHFSGNTIYF.

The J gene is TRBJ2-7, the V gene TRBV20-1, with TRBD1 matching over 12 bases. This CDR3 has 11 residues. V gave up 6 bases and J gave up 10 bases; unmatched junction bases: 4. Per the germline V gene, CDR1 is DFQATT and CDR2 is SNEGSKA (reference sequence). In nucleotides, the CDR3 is TGCAGTGCGGGACAGGGGGCGCTTCAGTACTTC. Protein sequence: CSAGQGALQYF.

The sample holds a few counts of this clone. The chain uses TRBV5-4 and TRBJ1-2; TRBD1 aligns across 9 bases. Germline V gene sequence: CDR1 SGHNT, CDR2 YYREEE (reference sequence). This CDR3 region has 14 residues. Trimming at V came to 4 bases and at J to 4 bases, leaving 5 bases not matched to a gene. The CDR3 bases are TGTGCCAGCAGCCCGACAGGGGGGGTCTATGGCTACACCTTC. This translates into CASSPTGGVYGYTF.

CDR3 amino acids: CASSFPGGGYEQYF. The CDR3 DNA is TGTGCCAGCAGCTTCCCCGGGGGGGGATACGAGCAGTACTTC. The chain joins TRBV7-2 to TRBJ2-7; 8 bases are shared with TRBD2. Germline CDR1 SGHTA, CDR2 FQGNSA. The CDR3 runs 14 residues. With V trimmed by 3 bases and J by 4 bases, 5 bases remained unmatched.

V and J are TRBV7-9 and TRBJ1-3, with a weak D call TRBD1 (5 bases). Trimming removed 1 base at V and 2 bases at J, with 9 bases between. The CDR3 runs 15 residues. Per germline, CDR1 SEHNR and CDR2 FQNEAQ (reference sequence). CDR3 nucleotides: TGTGCCAGCAGCTTAGGTGGGGGGACTGGAAACACCATATATTTT. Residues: CASSLGGGTGNTIYF. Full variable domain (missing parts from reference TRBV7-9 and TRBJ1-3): DTGVSQNPRHKITKRGQNVTFRCDPISEHNRLYWYRQTLGQGPEFLTYFQNEAQLEKSRLLSDRFSAERPKGSFSTLEIQRTEQGDSAMYLCASSLGGGTGNTIYFGEGSWLTVV.